The 30 T cell receptor beta chains reported below all come from one sample, sequenced in a study of response to subunit inactivated influenza vaccine. Via MiXCR, TCRdb re-called the RT-PCR reads, giving one row per CDR3 protein. This table has under 550,000 distinct CDR3 sequences, approximately 7.2% appearing once. The sample here was PBMCs from blood, taken around 25 months after vaccination. Every receptor here comes from a man in his fifties or sixties who received an inactivated influenza vaccine.

This clonotype was seen a handful of times. CDR3 loop: CASSLAAGGGAADTQYF. The CDR3 region has the DNA TGCGCCAGCAGCTTGGCCGCCGGCGGGGGGGCCGCAGATACGCAGTATTTT. The genes are TRBV5-1 and TRBJ2-3; 9 bases fit TRBD2. This CDR3 is 17 amino acids long. Germline values: CDR1 SGHRS, CDR2 YFSETQ. Unmatched junction bases numbered 9, after V lost 0 bases and J lost 4 bases.

In its sample, this clonotype was seen a few times. The J gene is TRBJ2-1, the V gene TRBV7-9; tentatively, D is TRBD1 (6 bases). The CDR3 consists of 15 residues. The V end lost 5 bases, the J end lost 1 base, and 12 bases lay between the germline ends. The V gene's germline CDR1 is SEHNR and CDR2 FQNEAQ (reference sequence). The CDR3 region has the DNA TGTGCCAGCAGCCCCACAGGGTTTTCCTACAATGAGCAGTTCTTC. This translates into CASSPTGFSYNEQFF.

This clonotype was observed many times. V and J are TRBV25-1 and TRBJ2-3, with 7 bases aligning to TRBD2. The CDR3 length is 16 residues. The ends lost 3 bases at V and 2 bases at J; junction bases unmatched: 8. The germline gives CDR1 MGHDK, CDR2 SYGVNS. The CDR3 is CASSDTSAQFTDTQYF. The CDR3 bases are TGTGCCAGCAGTGATACTAGCGCTCAATTCACAGATACGCAGTATTTT.

V usage is TRBV4-3 and J usage is TRBJ1-6, with 12 bases lining up with TRBD1. This CDR3 has 17 amino acids. The J segment lost 8 bases and the V segment lost 5 bases, leaving 10 bases of the junction unmatched. Germline lookup yields CDR1 LGHNA and CDR2 YSLEER. Here the CDR3 DNA reads TGCGCCAGCAGCGCAACCCGGGACAGGGGGCCGTATTCACCCCTCCACTTT. Encoded protein: CASSATRDRGPYSPLHF.

Only a few counts were recorded for this clonotype. The V gene is TRBV29-1, the J gene TRBJ1-5; D remains ambiguous. There are 13 residues in the CDR3. Trimming took 4 bases from V and 2 from J, leaving 9 bases between them. The germline V gene encodes CDR1 SQVTM and CDR2 ANQGSEA. The DNA for the CDR3 is TGCAGCGTTGGTTGGCAGGGCAATCAGCCCCAGCATTTT. As protein: CSVGWQGNQPQHF. Based on the CDR3 plus reference TRBV29-1 and TRBJ1-5, the full variable domain is SAVISQKPSRDICQRGTSLTIQCQVDSQVTMMFWYRQQPGQSLTLIATANQGSEATYESGFVIDKFPISRPNLTFSTLTVSNMSPEDSSIYLCSVGWQGNQPQHFGDGTRLSIL.

This clonotype was recorded many times. V gene TRBV3-1 combines with J gene TRBJ2-5; 7 bases match TRBD1. Germline V CDR1 and CDR2: LGHDT, YNNKEL (reference sequence). With V trimmed by 4 bases and J by 2 bases, 7 bases remained unmatched. CDR3 length: 15 amino acids. The CDR3 sequence: CASSLWGQRQETQYF. The CDR3, as DNA: TGTGCCAGCAGCCTTTGGGGACAGAGACAAGAGACCCAGTACTTC.

This clonotype came up a few times. V gene TRBV24-1 combines with J gene TRBJ2-1; perhaps TRBD2 as D (5 bases). The CDR3 runs to 13 residues. Germline V CDR1 and CDR2: KGHDR, SFDVKD. V dropped 1 base and J dropped 7 bases, with 7 bases sitting between them. In DNA, the CDR3 is TGTGCCACCAGTGATTTTCGGGGTAATGAGCAGTTCTTC. Its translation is CATSDFRGNEQFF.

This clonotype was observed at least ten times. The CDR3 coding sequence is TGTGCCAGCAGCTTAGGGGGGGAGAATGAGCAGTTCTTC. Translating gives CASSLGGENEQFF. This chain links TRBV11-2 with TRBJ2-1; D perhaps matches TRBD2 (6 bases). The CDR3 has 13 amino acids. The ends were cut back, 1 base at V and 7 bases at J, with 8 bases in the middle. Germline assignment: CDR1 SGHAT and CDR2 FQNNGV.

This clonotype was seen many times. The chain couples TRBV10-3 to TRBJ2-2, with unresolved D. The V gene's germline CDR1 is ENHRY and CDR2 SYGVKD. This CDR3 spans 13 amino acids. Trimming pared 2 bases from V and 10 bases from J, leaving 11 bases between. The CDR3 DNA reads TGTGCCATCAGTGAGGGACCGCCAACGGAGCTGTTTTTT. Encoded protein: CAISEGPPTELFF.

Many counts were recorded for this clonotype. The rearrangement joins TRBV20-1 to TRBJ1-6; TRBD1 aligns across 9 bases. Germline CDR1 reads DFQATT; CDR2 reads SNEGSKA (reference sequence). The CDR3 has 15 amino acids. V was pared by 2 bases and J by 6 bases, with 5 bases of the junction left unmatched. CDR3 DNA sequence: TGCAGTGCTAGACCCCCGGGACAGGGTAATTCACCCCTCCACTTT. Amino acids: CSARPPGQGNSPLHF.

This chain joins TRBV29-1 and TRBJ2-7; D perhaps matches TRBD1 (5 bases). Per the germline V gene, CDR1 is SQVTM and CDR2 is ANQGSEA. V lost 4 bases to trimming and J lost 2 bases, with 12 bases between them. CDR3 length: 13 amino acids. The DNA of the CDR3 is TGCAGCGTTGGGCTGGACAAAACCTACGAGCAGTACTTC. Translated, it gives CSVGLDKTYEQYF.

This clonotype was picked up a small number of times. The V gene is TRBV4-3, the J gene TRBJ2-3; 9 bases are shared with TRBD2. The germline gives CDR1 LGHNA, CDR2 YSLEER. CDR3 length equals 16 residues. The V segment lost 3 bases and the J segment 4 bases; nucleotides outside the gene matches: 8. The CDR3 reads CASSQELAGRADTQYF. As DNA, the CDR3 is TGCGCCAGCAGCCAGGAACTAGCGGGCAGGGCAGATACGCAGTATTTT.

In this sample, this clonotype turned up a few times. This chain connects TRBV4-2 to TRBJ2-1; 7 nucleotides line up with TRBD2. J lost 4 bases, V lost 1 base, and 7 bases had no gene match. Germline V gene sequence: CDR1 LGHNA, CDR2 YNFKEQ. The CDR3 has 16 amino acids. CDR3 coding DNA: TGTGCCAGCAGCCAAGGGGCCGGGACTACTTACAATGAGCAGTTCTTC. Translation: CASSQGAGTTYNEQFF.

This chain joins TRBV21-1 and TRBJ2-7; TRBD2 reflects the table's D call only, with no check against the DNA. TRBV21-1 is marked as a pseudogene. CDR3 size: 15 residues. The chain's CDR3 is CASIIKGARSYEQYF. The DNA for the CDR3 is TGTGCCAGCATAATTAAAGGGGCCCGATCCTACGAGCAGTACTTC.

The chain carries TRBV5-1 and TRBJ2-1, with 7 bases identical to TRBD1. V lost 2 bases, J lost 4 bases, and 6 bases stayed unmatched. CDR3 length: 15 amino acids. Germline CDR1 SGHRS, CDR2 YFSETQ. The CDR3 loop is CASSLGDSFYNEQFF. Written as DNA, the CDR3 is TGCGCCAGCAGCTTAGGGGACAGTTTTTACAATGAGCAGTTCTTC.

This clonotype showed up just a few times. The chain links TRBV6-2 or TRBV6-3 to TRBJ2-7; 12 bases match TRBD2. V was pared by 10 bases and J by 2 bases, with 3 bases of the junction left unmatched. This CDR3 comprises 13 residues. Germline loops: CDR1 MNHEY, CDR2 SVGEGT. The CDR3: CAIRTSGTYEQYF. CDR3 sequence (DNA): TGTGCCATTCGGACTAGCGGGACCTACGAGCAGTACTTC.

This clonotype appeared a few times. This sequence joins TRBV14 and TRBJ2-3, with 11 positions matching TRBD2. V gave up 0 bases and J gave up 4 bases; unmatched junction bases: 24. Germline CDR1 is SGHDN and CDR2 is FVKESK. The CDR3 extends over 23 amino acids. The CDR3 DNA reads TGTGCCAGCAGCCAAGAAAAACCCGGGACTAGCGGTTTGGATGAGGGCAGTTCAGATACGCAGTATTTT. It translates to CASSQEKPGTSGLDEGSSDTQYF.

In its sample, this clonotype was seen many times. The chain recombines TRBV5-1 with TRBJ2-1; 7 bases fit TRBD2. Germline V gene data show CDR1 as SGHRS and CDR2 as YFSETQ. The CDR3 runs 16 residues. V was pared by 0 bases and J by 9 bases, with 12 bases of the junction left unmatched. The DNA of the CDR3 is TGCGCCAGCAGCTTGGCCTGGGCGGGAGTCCCGGGTGAGCAGTTCTTC. It translates to CASSLAWAGVPGEQFF.

This clonotype came up many times. J is TRBJ2-2 and V is TRBV7-8; D is ambiguous. This CDR3 spans 14 amino acids. Trimming shortened V by 1 base and J by 8 bases, and 11 bases separated the two germline ends. Germline V lookup: CDR1 SGHVS, CDR2 FQNEAQ. CDR3 in amino acids: CASSLGRRRGELFF. In nucleotides, the CDR3 is TGTGCCAGCAGCTTAGGACGGCGCCGGGGGGAGCTGTTTTTT.

The chain couples TRBV20-1 to TRBJ2-7; D perhaps matches TRBD1 (6 bases). Trimming removed 2 bases from V and 1 base from J, with 18 bases in between. The CDR3 is 16 residues long. Looked up from germline, CDR1 is DFQATT and CDR2 is SNEGSKA (reference sequence). In DNA, the CDR3 is TGCAGTGCTAGACCACCTGGGACAATTAGATCCTACGAGCAGTACTTC. This codes for CSARPPGTIRSYEQYF.

The J gene is TRBJ2-1, the V gene TRBV9; 7 bases are shared with TRBD1. In germline, CDR1 is SGDLS, CDR2 YYNGEE. V was pared by 0 bases and J by 0 bases, with 3 bases of the junction left unmatched. The CDR3 has 16 residues. The CDR3 is CASSVVGTVSYNEQFF. CDR3 coding DNA: TGTGCCAGCAGCGTAGTCGGGACAGTCTCCTACAATGAGCAGTTCTTC.

Note on this clonotype: Germline is not matched at one junction end, which may reflect a read error. The genes are TRBV28 and TRBJ2-1, with a tentative D call TRBD1 (5 bases). The CDR3 spans 17 residues. Germline assignment: CDR1 MDHEN and CDR2 SYDVKM. The CDR3 sequence is CASSPPDRAITYNERFF. CDR3 nucleotide sequence: TGTGCCAGCAGCCCCCCAGACAGAGCCATAACCTACAATGAGCGGTTCTTC. Full variable domain (missing parts from reference TRBV28 and TRBJ2-1): DVKVTQSSRYLVKRTGEKVFLECVQDMDHENMFWYRQDPGLGLRLIYFSYDVKMKEKGDIPEGYSVSREKKERFSLILESASTNQTSMYLCASSPPDRAITYNERFFGPGTRLTVL.

This rearrangement joins TRBV4-3 to TRBJ2-7, with TRBD2 identical over 8 bases. CDR1 is LGHNA and CDR2 is YSLEER in the germline V gene. The trim removed 4 bases at V and 3 bases at J, leaving 20 bases unmatched. This CDR3 comprises 19 residues. The CDR3 coding sequence is TGCGCCAGCAGCCTACAGGCGGGAGGCCCAAGCCAGCAAGGCTACGAGCAGTACTTC. Amino acid sequence: CASSLQAGGPSQQGYEQYF.

In this sample, this clonotype turned up many times. The chain has TRBV6-1 and TRBJ2-1; 11 positions agree with TRBD2. The trim removed 6 bases at V and 0 bases at J, leaving 4 bases unmatched. The CDR3 spans 16 residues. Germline-derived CDR1 and CDR2 are MNHNS and SASEGT. The CDR3 loop is CASRRLAGSSYNEQFF. The CDR3 coding sequence is TGTGCCAGCAGAAGACTAGCGGGGAGCTCCTACAATGAGCAGTTCTTC.

The chain's CDR3 is CASSQDGYDTQYF. The CDR3 DNA reads TGCGCCAGCAGCCAAGATGGGTACGATACGCAGTATTTT. V usage is TRBV4-3 and J usage is TRBJ2-3; no reliable D call. The length of the CDR3 is 13 residues. V lost 0 bases and J 6 bases, leaving 7 bases between the germline ends. Germline values: CDR1 LGHNA, CDR2 YSLEER.

This clonotype appeared a few times. An end of the junction does not agree with germline; a read error may underlie this. The chain is built from TRBV28 and TRBJ2-7; the match to TRBD1 covers 9 bases. There are 14 residues in the CDR3. CDR1 MDHEN and CDR2 SYDVKM come from the germline V gene. CDR3 DNA: TGTGCCAGCACTTTAGGGACAGGGCGTCTCGAGCAGTACTTC. Encoded protein: CASTLGTGRLEQYF.

This clonotype has just a few counts. In DNA form, the CDR3 reads TGTGCCAGCAGTACAGGGGGTGTTAATCAGCCCCAGCATTTT. It translates to CASSTGGVNQPQHF. This chain uses TRBV6-1 with TRBJ1-5, with 8 nucleotides matching TRBD1. The CDR3 spans 14 residues. CDR1 is MNHNS, CDR2 SASEGT, per germline. The J segment lost 4 bases and the V segment lost 5 bases, leaving 4 bases of the junction unmatched.

V usage is TRBV5-1 and J usage is TRBJ2-3, with D possibly being TRBD1 or TRBD2 (5 bases each). V dropped 3 bases and J dropped 2 bases, with 13 bases sitting between them. This CDR3 spans 15 amino acids. Germline values: CDR1 SGHRS, CDR2 YFSETQ. The CDR3 DNA follows: TGCGCCAGCAGCTGGCAGGGACCGCACACAGATACGCAGTATTTT. It codes for CASSWQGPHTDTQYF.

The chain is built from TRBV28 and TRBJ2-3, with 10 bases matching TRBD2. J gave up 4 bases and V 8 bases, and 3 bases lay outside the gene matches. The CDR3 runs 13 residues. CDR1 and CDR2 from the germline V gene are MDHEN and SYDVKM. The CDR3 here is CASAAGGPDTQYF. CDR3 sequence (DNA): TGTGCCAGCGCAGCGGGGGGGCCAGATACGCAGTATTTT.

The V gene is TRBV4-2, the J gene TRBJ2-5; TRBD1 aligns across 7 bases. The germline gives CDR1 LGHNA, CDR2 YNFKEQ. This CDR3 spans 17 amino acids. With 0 bases clipped from V and 5 bases from J, the junction kept 12 bases outside the gene matches. The CDR3 spells CASSQESAGQVGETQYF. The CDR3 DNA reads TGTGCCAGCAGCCAAGAAAGCGCCGGACAGGTCGGGGAGACCCAGTACTTC.